The clone carrying this T cell receptor beta chain has just a few counts. With 4 bases removed from V and 1 base from J, the gap between germline ends came to 9 bases. The CDR3 runs 13 residues. Germline-derived CDR1 and CDR2 are SGHKS and YYEKEE (reference sequence). This sample was included in a study of blood T cell repertoires in COVID-19. In the study overall: The United States, Italy and Spain supplied acute and convalescent COVID-19 samples. In each case, the material was cDNA or gDNA derived from T cells, B-cell-depleted T cells, or PBMCs.

Original handling: Estimation of nucleated cell counts relied on the amplification of reference gene primers. Here immunoSEQ multiplex PCR was the method, and the copy in TCRdb shows in-frame clones only, minus some. That table gives V, J and clone size, and the DNA gave D and trimming. The sample holds about 400,000 clones, around 90% seen once. The chain joins TRBV5-5 to TRBJ2-7; no definite D call. This clonotype was sampled from a human donor in a cohort sampled during active COVID-19. Sequenced input: peripheral blood. The CDR3 DNA sequence: TGTGCCAGCAGCCGTGACATATCCTACGAGCAGTACTTC. Translation gives CASSRDISYEQYF.